This TCR beta chain was profiled in a study of OX40 agonist ivuxolimab in advanced cancers. Sequencing was performed with immunoSEQ multiplex PCR; in TCRdb, only in-frame clones are kept and a portion is missing. The table has 60,000 to 75,000 clones, 70% to 90% seen once. Trimming pared 2 bases from V and 1 base from J, leaving 6 bases between. In germline, CDR1 is GTSNPN, CDR2 SVGIG (reference sequence). The CDR3 is made up of 13 amino acids. The sequence was obtained from an adult with an advanced solid tumor such as melanoma, head and neck, liver or kidney cancer. The chain has TRBV30 and TRBJ1-5; D ambiguous. The material sequenced was CD4+ or CD8+ T cells sorted from blood, taken in a trial of the OX40 agonist ivuxolimab. The CDR3 is CAWSYDSNQPQHF. The DNA of the CDR3 is TGTGCCTGGAGTTATGACAGCAATCAGCCCCAGCATTTT.